Below are 14 T cell receptor beta chains sequenced from a single sample in a study of T cell responses to AZD1222 COVID-19 vaccine. Libraries were prepared by immunoSEQ multiplex PCR; TCRdb keeps only in-frame clonotypes and omits some of them. The sample has 90,000 to 150,000 clones, around 84% seen once. Sequencing was performed on peripheral blood, taken on day 0 of AZD1222 vaccination. Receptors were obtained from an adult in good health.

The chain combines TRBV7-2 with TRBJ2-7; D is unresolved. Trimming shortened V by 1 base and J by 3 bases, and 7 bases separated the two germline ends. CDR1 and CDR2 from the germline V gene are SGHTA and FQGNSA. The CDR3 has 13 amino acids. CDR3 nucleotides: TGTGCCAGCAGCTTAGAACGGAACTACGAGCAGTACTTC. This encodes CASSLERNYEQYF. The whole variable domain, remainder taken from reference TRBV7-2 and TRBJ2-7, is GAGVSQSPSNKVTEKGKDVELRCDPISGHTALYWYRQSLGQGLEFLIYFQGNSAPDKSGLPSDRFSAERTGGSVSTLTIQRTQQEDSAVYLCASSLERNYEQYFGPGTRLTVT.

The gene calls are TRBV5-6 and TRBJ2-3; 7 bases are a match to TRBD2. The J segment lost 0 bases and the V segment lost 7 bases, leaving 8 bases of the junction unmatched. Germline CDR1 SGHDT, CDR2 YYEEEE. This CDR3 has 15 residues. The CDR3: CASRGWGLSTDTQYF. The DNA of the CDR3 is TGTGCCAGCCGGGGGTGGGGACTAAGCACAGATACGCAGTATTTT.

Written as DNA, the CDR3 is TGTGCCAGCAGCGGCGGTAGCGGATACAATGAGCAGTTCTTC. Protein: CASSGGSGYNEQFF. The chain has TRBV9 and TRBJ2-1, with TRBD2 as a possible D gene (6 bases). Germline-derived CDR1 and CDR2 are SGDLS and YYNGEE. CDR3 length equals 14 residues. V was cut by 3 bases and J by 4 bases, with 11 bases left in between.

The chain couples TRBV5-1 to TRBJ2-5; D tentatively fits TRBD1 or TRBD2 (6 bases each). Between the trimmed V and J ends, which lost 5 bases and 4 bases, there was a span of 27 bases. This CDR3 is built from 18 residues. The germline V gene encodes CDR1 SGHRS and CDR2 YFSETQ. Written as DNA, the CDR3 is TGCGCCAGCAGTCCAGCCCCGGGGGCATTGGGTAGCGGAGAGACCCAGTACTTC. Protein sequence: CASSPAPGALGSGETQYF.

V and J are TRBV20-1 and TRBJ1-2; no clear D gene. The CDR3 covers 11 residues. With 3 bases removed from V and 5 bases from J, the gap between germline ends came to 7 bases. CDR1 is DFQATT, CDR2 SNEGSKA, per germline (reference sequence). For the CDR3, the DNA is TGCAGTGCTAGGTACGGATATGGCTACACCTTC. It specifies CSARYGYGYTF.

The chain couples TRBV13 to TRBJ1-2; 10 nucleotides match TRBD1. CDR1 is PRHDT and CDR2 is FYEKMQ in the germline V gene (reference sequence). With 1 base clipped from V and 2 bases from J, the junction kept 1 base outside the gene matches. The CDR3 is 15 amino acids. The CDR3 nucleotides read TGTGCCAGCAGCTTAGAGACAGGGGGCAACTATGGCTACACCTTC. Protein product: CASSLETGGNYGYTF.

This clone appeared once. The chain links TRBV9 to TRBJ1-1, with 8 bases matching TRBD1. CDR1 SGDLS and CDR2 YYNGEE come from the germline V gene. This CDR3 contains 15 residues. The junction had 10 bases not matched to a gene; V was cut back by 3 bases and J by 6 bases. The CDR3 DNA follows: TGTGCCAGCAGCGGACGGACAGGGAGAGAACCTGAAGCTTTCTTT. Residues: CASSGRTGREPEAFF. The variable domain in full, completed from reference TRBV9 and TRBJ1-1, reads DSGVTQTPKHLITATGQRVTLRCSPRSGDLSVYWYQQSLDQGLQFLIQYYNGEERAKGNILERFSAQQFPDLHSELNLSSLELGDSALYFCASSGRTGREPEAFFGQGTRLTVV.

This chain links TRBV4-3 with TRBJ2-2; weak D call: TRBD2 (6 bases). Germline V lookup: CDR1 LGHNA, CDR2 YSLEER. V was cut by 0 bases and J by 5 bases, with 13 bases left in between. CDR3 length: 16 residues. The CDR3 here is CASSQDGTSRTGELFF. In nucleotides, the CDR3 is TGCGCCAGCAGCCAAGATGGAACTAGCAGAACCGGGGAGCTGTTTTTT.

This clone has more than one count but fewer than ten. The gene calls are TRBV5-1 and TRBJ2-7; possible D gene TRBD1, 6 bases. The CDR3 is 14 residues long. V lost 4 bases, J lost 2 bases, and 13 bases lay in between. CDR1 is SGHRS and CDR2 is YFSETQ in the germline V gene. The CDR3 region is CASSEQGTTYEQYF. The CDR3 DNA follows: TGCGCCAGCAGCGAACAGGGTACTACCTACGAGCAGTACTTC.

This clone turned up a few times. The V and J genes are TRBV27 and TRBJ2-1; the D is unclear. The CDR3 loop spans 17 amino acids. Trimming cost V 6 bases and J 0 bases, with 18 bases left between them. CDR1 MNHEY and CDR2 SMNVEV come from the germline V gene (reference sequence). CDR3: CASSNLLALSSYNEQFF. The DNA of the CDR3 is TGTGCCAGCAGCAACCTCCTTGCGCTTAGCTCCTACAATGAGCAGTTCTTC.

The chain employs TRBV5-1 and TRBJ2-3; 9 bases match TRBD2. This CDR3 has 16 residues. The J segment lost 5 bases and the V segment lost 0 bases, leaving 7 bases of the junction unmatched. Germline V gene lookup returns CDR1 SGHRS and CDR2 YFSETQ. CDR3 protein: CASSLVASGDGDTQYF. In nucleotides, the CDR3 is TGCGCCAGCAGCTTGGTTGCTAGCGGGGATGGAGATACGCAGTATTTT.

The rearrangement links TRBV7-9 to TRBJ1-4, with 11 bases fitting TRBD1. This CDR3 has 17 amino acids. V lost 5 bases and J lost 6; bases outside the gene matches: 11. Germline loops: CDR1 SEHNR, CDR2 FQNEAQ (reference sequence). CDR3 sequence reads: CASSPGGQGESHEKLFF. DNA for the CDR3: TGTGCCAGCAGCCCAGGGGGACAGGGGGAGAGTCATGAAAAACTGTTTTTT.

The rearrangement joins TRBV19 to TRBJ1-1, with D perhaps TRBD1 (6 bases). Trimming took 8 bases from V and 0 from J, leaving 10 bases between them. The CDR3 loop spans 13 amino acids. Germline V gives CDR1 LNHDA, CDR2 SQIVND (reference sequence). The CDR3 protein is CASLGHLNTEAFF. Here the CDR3 DNA reads TGTGCCAGTTTGGGACACTTGAACACTGAAGCTTTCTTT.

The chain has TRBV10-3 and TRBJ2-7; no reliable D call. The germline V gene has CDR1 ENHRY and CDR2 SYGVKD. Trimming cost V 9 bases and J 7 bases, with 16 bases left between them. This CDR3 is 12 amino acids long. CDR3 nucleotides: TGTGCCATTTCGTCCAGCGTGGGGGAGCAGTACTTC. This codes for CAISSSVGEQYF.